This T cell receptor beta chain was observed in a study of blood T cell repertoires in COVID-19. In the study overall: T cells, B-cell-depleted T cells, or PBMCs provided the cDNA or gDNA that served as material.

Here immunoSEQ multiplex PCR was the method, and the copy in TCRdb shows in-frame clones only, minus some. The table lists some 500,000 clones, around nine tenths of them singletons. This CDR3 is built from 15 residues. The germline CDR1 and CDR2 sequences are PRHDT and FYEKMQ (reference sequence). V lost 1 base and J lost 2, with 11 bases in between. Participants came from some 23 US areas, aged about 18 to 95 years. The origin of this receptor is a woman aged 40 to 55 who had recovered from COVID-19. Sequenced input: PBMCs or T cells enriched from blood (not recorded which). The chain is built from TRBV13 and TRBJ1-1; weak D call: TRBD1 (5 bases). The CDR3 DNA follows: TGTGCCAGCAGCTTAGTGGGGCAGGCCAACACTGAAGCTTTCTTT. As protein: CASSLVGQANTEAFF.